Presented here are 18 T cell receptor beta chains from one specimen sequenced in a study of cytomegalovirus exposure and HLA in healthy donors (dated by TCRdb to about 2017). The library was produced with the immunoSEQ multiplex PCR assay. The multiplex PCR relied on a mix of 60 forward primers for TCR Vbeta segments and 13 reverse primers for TCR Jbeta segments. Drawn from immuneACCESS, this table holds only the in-frame rearrangements with V and J called that TCRdb kept. Clones are partly lost; checked studies trace under half to an unresolved V gene and leave the rest unexplained. The table for this sample lists some 130,000 clones; 80% of them were counted only once. The ten most abundant clones make up more than 2.5% of the sample. Sequencing input: PBMCs. The receptors derive from a male donor in good health and CMV-seronegative.

Only a few counts were recorded for this clone. The CDR3 is CASSQTGSEAFF. The CDR3, as DNA: TGTGCCAGCAGCCAAACCGGGAGTGAAGCTTTCTTT. The chain combines TRBV11-3 with TRBJ1-1; no definite D call. Germline V lookup: CDR1 SGHNT, CDR2 YENEEA. V lost 5 bases, J lost 7 bases, and 11 bases lay in between. The CDR3 consists of 12 residues.

This chain connects TRBV18 to TRBJ1-1; 10 nucleotides agree with TRBD1. CDR3 length equals 15 residues. The trim removed 8 bases at V and 2 bases at J, leaving 8 bases unmatched. CDR1 and CDR2 (germline): KGHSH, LQKENI. CDR3: CASRGTGEQNTEAFF. The DNA for the CDR3 is TGTGCCAGCCGAGGGACAGGGGAACAAAACACTGAAGCTTTCTTT.

This chain uses TRBV19 with TRBJ2-1; D is uncertain. This CDR3 is built from 15 residues. The V end lost 1 base, the J end lost 5 bases, and 12 bases lay between the germline ends. The germline V gene encodes CDR1 LNHDA and CDR2 SQIVND (reference sequence). The CDR3 region has the DNA TGTGCCAGTAGTATAGCGCAGGTAGGCCACAATGAGCAGTTCTTC. It encodes CASSIAQVGHNEQFF.

The genes are TRBV6-1 and TRBJ1-4; TRBD1 aligns across 11 bases. The length of the CDR3 is 15 residues. The junction had 2 bases not matched to a gene; V was cut back by 1 base and J by 7 bases. CDR1 is MNHNS, CDR2 SASEGT, per germline. CDR3 region: CASSEGTGGFEKLFF. CDR3 in DNA: TGTGCCAGCAGTGAAGGGACAGGGGGCTTTGAAAAACTGTTTTTT.

The J gene is TRBJ2-5, the V gene TRBV10-2; weak D call: TRBD1 (6 bases). The DNA end favors TRBJ2-7, so the J call may be wrong. The germline CDR1 and CDR2 sequences are WSHSY and SAAADI. CDR3 length: 12 amino acids. The CDR3 here is CASRAGAYEQYF. The CDR3 DNA sequence: TGCGCCAGCAGGGCAGGGGCCTACGAGCAGTACTTC.

This chain uses TRBV28 with TRBJ1-6, with no clear D. The CDR3 has 15 amino acids. Germline values: CDR1 MDHEN, CDR2 SYDVKM. The V end was cut by 5 bases, the J end by 4 bases, with 12 bases between. DNA for the CDR3: TGTGCCAGCAGTCTTCAGACAAGTTATAATTCACCCCTCCACTTT. It codes for CASSLQTSYNSPLHF.

The chain is built from TRBV27 and TRBJ1-4; D ambiguous. The V end was cut by 6 bases, the J end by 1 base, with 15 bases between. The CDR3 loop spans 16 amino acids. Per germline, CDR1 MNHEY and CDR2 SMNVEV (reference sequence). The CDR3 bases are TGTGCCAGCAGCAAATCCTACAGTGGAACTAATGAAAAACTGTTTTTT. Its translation: CASSKSYSGTNEKLFF.

The chain has TRBV10-1 and TRBJ2-2; no firm D call. V lost 3 bases to trimming and J lost 3 bases, with 11 bases between them. The CDR3 consists of 15 residues. Germline loops: CDR1 WNHNN, CDR2 SYGVQD (reference sequence). The CDR3 bases are TGCGCCAGCAGTGATCAAGCGTCCGACACCGGGGAGCTGTTTTTT. It yields the protein CASSDQASDTGELFF.

The chain uses TRBV7-9 and TRBJ1-2; 7 nucleotides match TRBD1. Germline V CDR1 and CDR2: SEHNR, FQNEAQ (reference sequence). J gave up 4 bases and V 5 bases, and 10 bases lay outside the gene matches. This CDR3 is 15 amino acids long. CDR3 loop: CASSPGTAYSYGYTF. The CDR3 nucleotides read TGTGCCAGCAGCCCCGGGACAGCCTACTCCTATGGCTACACCTTC.

The genes are TRBV7-9 and TRBJ2-3; 11 nucleotides match TRBD2. J was trimmed by 6 bases and V by 5 bases; bases with no gene match: 19. This CDR3 is 19 amino acids long. From germline, CDR1 is SEHNR and CDR2 FQNEAQ (reference sequence). This chain's CDR3 is CASSPRTSGLVGPPDTQYF. Here the CDR3 DNA reads TGTGCCAGCAGCCCCCGGACTAGCGGGCTGGTGGGGCCGCCGGATACGCAGTATTTT.

This clone showed up just a few times. The V and J genes are TRBV5-1 and TRBJ2-5; D is possibly TRBD2 (6 bases). Per germline, CDR1 SGHRS and CDR2 YFSETQ. There are 13 residues in the CDR3. Deletions cut 5 bases from V and 1 base from J, with 9 bases between. CDR3 nucleotides: TGCGCCAGCAGGCGGGACGGCCAAGAGACCCAGTACTTC. It codes for CASRRDGQETQYF.

This clone was counted a few times. The J gene is TRBJ1-2, the V gene TRBV5-6; 8 nucleotides agree with TRBD1. Germline V gives CDR1 SGHDT, CDR2 YYEEEE. The CDR3 has 15 amino acids. V was clipped by 0 bases and J by 4 bases; unmatched bases: 5. DNA of the CDR3: TGTGCCAGCAGCTTGGCAGGGGGCCGAGGCTATGGCTACACCTTC. Encoded protein: CASSLAGGRGYGYTF. The complete variable domain, with remaining parts taken from reference TRBV5-6 and TRBJ1-2, reads DAGVTQSPTHLIKTRGQQVTLRCSPKSGHDTVSWYQQALGQGPQFIFQYYEEEERQRGNFPDRFSGHQFPNYSSELNVNALLLGDSALYLCASSLAGGRGYGYTFGSGTRLTVV.

The genes are TRBV4-1 and TRBJ1-6, with D unclear. Germline CDR1 MGHRA, CDR2 YSYEKL. This CDR3 has 14 residues. The V end was cut by 0 bases, the J end by 11 bases, with 11 bases between. The CDR3 DNA reads as TGCGCCAGCAGCCAAGATACGGGGAGAGCACCCCTCCACTTT. Translated: CASSQDTGRAPLHF.

The chain links TRBV19 to TRBJ2-6; maybe TRBD1 (5 bases). Germline CDR1 and CDR2: LNHDA and SQIVND (reference sequence). V lost 8 bases, J lost 4 bases, and 12 bases lay in between. The CDR3 runs 14 residues. CDR3 in DNA: TGTGCCAGTGCAGGGTCCGACGGGGCCAACGTCCTGACTTTC. Protein sequence: CASAGSDGANVLTF.

The genes are TRBV2 and TRBJ1-4; the match to TRBD1 covers 9 bases. After removal of 6 bases from V and 5 bases from J, the junction contained 7 bases not matched to a gene. Per germline, CDR1 SNHLY and CDR2 FYNNEI. This CDR3 has 15 residues. CDR3 nucleotide sequence: TGTGCCAGCAGAGCCGACAGGGGGTTGAATGAAAAACTGTTTTTT. It yields the protein CASRADRGLNEKLFF.

V is TRBV30 and J is TRBJ1-5; D gene ambiguous. Germline V gives CDR1 GTSNPN, CDR2 SVGIG (reference sequence). V dropped 4 bases and J dropped 3 bases, with 10 bases sitting between them. The CDR3 length is 13 residues. The CDR3 is CAWTLSVNQPQHF. The CDR3 DNA follows: TGTGCCTGGACTCTGAGTGTCAATCAGCCCCAGCATTTT.

On this clone itself: At one end, the junction sequence differs from germline, possibly due to a read error. The genes are TRBV25-1 and TRBJ2-6, with TRBD1 as a possible D gene (5 bases). In germline, CDR1 is MGHDK, CDR2 SYGVNS. The CDR3 runs to 14 residues. CDR3 region: CASSGSSGANGLTF. For the CDR3, the DNA is TGTGCCAGCAGTGGGAGCTCTGGGGCCAACGGCCTGACTTTC.

This sequence joins TRBV7-6 and TRBJ2-3; tentative D call: TRBD1 (5 bases). Trimming removed 2 bases from V and 5 bases from J, with 17 bases in between. CDR3 size: 16 residues. Germline V gene lookup returns CDR1 SGHVS and CDR2 FNYEAQ. The CDR3 DNA sequence: TGTGCCAGCAGCTTACAGCTAGTGACAGTAATAGATACGCAGTATTTT. This codes for CASSLQLVTVIDTQYF.